The T cell receptor (beta chain) described here comes from a study of blood T cell repertoires in COVID-19. At the level of the study: There were acute and convalescent COVID-19 samples, and they came from the United States, Italy and Spain. From T cells, B-cell-depleted T cells, or PBMCs came the material, which was cDNA or gDNA.

V lost 4 bases to trimming and J lost 5 bases; unmatched junction nucleotides: 6. Germline CDR1 MGHRA, CDR2 YSYEKL. The CDR3 is 15 amino acids. Those enrolled in Seattle joined during active infection and were followed longitudinally afterward. Original analysis: How many nucleated cells were present was estimated from reference gene primer amplification. Only in-frame clones appear in the TCRdb table, and some are missing; sequencing was by immunoSEQ multiplex PCR. That table is the source of V, J and clone size, and D and trimming were worked out from the DNA. This repertoire shows about 300,000 clones, more than 80% found once; its top ten account for under 7%.

This receptor was identified in a woman in her 30s with COVID-19, enrolled during active disease. The source material was peripheral blood. The chain links TRBV4-1 to TRBJ2-7, with 12 bases fitting TRBD1. The CDR3 region has the DNA TGCGCCAGCAGCCTCTGGGACAGGGGGCTCGACGAGCAGTACTTC. Translating it yields CASSLWDRGLDEQYF.